Listed below are T cell receptor beta chains from one sample, sequenced in a study of shared T cell receptors in the human thymus. TCRdb keeps only in-frame clones here, not all; method: immunoSEQ multiplex PCR. Here the sample spans roughly 660,000 clones, roughly 90% being singletons. In addition, the sample was reused for a study of human thymus T cells.

The sample consisted of thymocytes. Receptor source: a boy in the first two years of life with a congenital heart defect. Both conserved end residues are trimmed from each CDR3. D genes are given only for firm matches.

CDR3 | V | D
ASSQDGGAGEVSTGELF | TRBV14 | TRBD2
ASSCGGRGGELF | TRBV6-5 | NA
SVVGGLAGNTGELF | TRBV29-1 | TRBD2
ASSRKGLAGGEQF | TRBV4-3 | TRBD2
ASSRGRSGFNEQF | TRBV4-3 | NA
ASSQDQGGSGNTIY | TRBV14 | TRBD1
ASSMGPTTNEKLF | TRBV19 | NA
ASSSTGVTQY | TRBV28 | TRBD1
ASSSTGDGGELF | TRBV5-6 | TRBD1
ASSVGRDEQF | TRBV25-1 | TRBD2
ASTLGAGNSPLH | TRBV6-1 | NA
ASSLGYGRSHNEQF | TRBV7-9 | NA
ASSLGGQGNGYT | TRBV7-2 | TRBD1
ASSPSSTGGFSEQY | TRBV5-4 | TRBD1
ASSSYSYNEQF | TRBV27 | NA
ASSLADRDNQPQH | TRBV5-8 | TRBD1
ASSYGWQAQETQY | TRBV6-5 | NA
AWSSELAFDDEQF | TRBV30 | NA
ASSDSLAGGVI | TRBV25-1 | TRBD2
SVAGLAAYNEQF | TRBV29-1 | TRBD2
ASSLAPSEKRAYQETQY | TRBV13 | NA
ASSPGTSPYEQY | TRBV5-1 | TRBD2
ASSGQNEKLF | TRBV6-1 | NA
ASSSRTRYNEQF | TRBV27 | TRBD2
ASSATGDLKNIQY | TRBV2 | TRBD1
ATSSLLAGNEQY | TRBV15 | TRBD2
ASSGTQGVSGANVLT | TRBV19 | TRBD1
ASSPVVRDKGTYEQY | TRBV28 | NA
SVVGTRSSYEQY | TRBV29-1 | TRBD2
ASSGRGEQY | TRBV25-1 | NA
ASSQGQGTDTQY | TRBV5-4 | TRBD1
ASSSAMDRPRGGQPQH | TRBV27 | NA